This T cell receptor beta chain was obtained from a study of identical twins. This clonotype came up many times. TCRdb used MiXCR to reprocess the 5' RACE reads, holding one entry per CDR3 protein. The top ten clones hold about 1.5% of a sample with under 1 million distinct CDR3 sequences, over 9% of them seen once. V shed 0 bases and J shed 0 bases, with 7 bases lying between them. This CDR3 contains 15 residues. Looked up from germline, CDR1 is SEHNR and CDR2 is FQNEAQ (reference sequence). The sample also formed part of further work on yellow fever vaccine responses in identical twins. This second report adds: Reportedly, the T cell response mounted by twins to vaccine seemed partly convergent, partly personalized.

The receptor was isolated from a woman aged 18-29 years in good health. Material for sequencing was PBMCs. The chain has TRBV7-9 and TRBJ2-3; D is ambiguous. CDR3 region: CASSLAGSSTDTQYF. Here the CDR3 DNA reads TGTGCCAGCAGCTTAGCAGGCAGTAGCACAGATACGCAGTATTTT.